The T cell receptor beta chain described here comes from a study of CD8 T cells in ankylosing spondylitis. The CDR3 extends over 14 amino acids. Per the germline V gene, CDR1 is SGHTA and CDR2 is FQGNSA. V shed 1 base and J shed 12 bases, with 15 bases lying between them. Remarks on this clonotype: The antigen is not known.

Study observations and caveats: The authors found the disease-linked clones to be CD8+ and relatively rare in peripheral blood. Disease-associated clones were reportedly significantly overrepresented in matched ankylosing spondylitis synovial fluid. Some of the motif variants had earlier been found in reactive arthritis patients' fluid and blood. Among TCR beta sequences, a motif of several highly homologous variants appeared characteristic of ankylosing spondylitis blood.

The TCR beta libraries were generated through quantitative 5'-RACE incorporating molecular barcodes. TCRdb called the 5' RACE reads again in MiXCR, with one record for every CDR3 protein. The sample carries about 840,000 distinct CDR3 sequences, 12% recorded once. This rearrangement joins TRBV7-2 to TRBJ1-4, with D uncertain. The sample taken for sequencing was blood, either unsorted or a sorted T cell fraction (not recorded which). The source is a male donor with ankylosing spondylitis. CDR3 residues: CASSLGRHSRELFF. In DNA, the CDR3 is TGTGCCAGCAGCTTAGGGAGGCACTCGCGTGAACTGTTTTTT.